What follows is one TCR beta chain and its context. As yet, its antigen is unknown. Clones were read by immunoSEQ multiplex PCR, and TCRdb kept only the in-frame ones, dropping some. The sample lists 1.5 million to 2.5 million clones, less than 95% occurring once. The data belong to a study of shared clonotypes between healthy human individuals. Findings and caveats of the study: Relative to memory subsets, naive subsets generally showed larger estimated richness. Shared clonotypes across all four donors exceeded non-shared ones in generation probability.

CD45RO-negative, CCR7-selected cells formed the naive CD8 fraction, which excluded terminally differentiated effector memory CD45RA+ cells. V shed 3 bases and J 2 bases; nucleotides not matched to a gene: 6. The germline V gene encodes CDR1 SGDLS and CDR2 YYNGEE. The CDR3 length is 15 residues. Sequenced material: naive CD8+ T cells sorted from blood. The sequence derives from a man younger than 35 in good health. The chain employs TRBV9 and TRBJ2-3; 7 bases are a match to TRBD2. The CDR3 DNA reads TGTGCCAGCAGCGGCGGACTAGACGCCACAGATACGCAGTATTTT. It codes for CASSGGLDATDTQYF. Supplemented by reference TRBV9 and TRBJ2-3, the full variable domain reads DSGVTQTPKHLITATGQRVTLRCSPRSGDLSVYWYQQSLDQGLQFLIQYYNGEERAKGNILERFSAQQFPDLHSELNLSSLELGDSALYFCASSGGLDATDTQYFGPGTRLTVL.